The 11 T cell receptor beta chains below all came from one sample that was sequenced in a study of regulatory T cells in long-lasting Graves disease. Documented time point: newly diagnosed GD, antithyroid drugs for less than 3 months. PBMCs provided the RNA from which the TCR library was made. Sequencing libraries for TCR beta were prepared with iRepertoire HTBI primers and Arm-PCR of CDR3 regions. TCRdb analysed the multiplex PCR reads with MiXCR anew, one entry per CDR3 protein. Of 580,000 or so distinct CDR3 sequences listed, approximately 16% were seen once; the top ten hold 9.5% to 15%. This sample was also put to use in a study of T cells in Graves' hyperthyroidism and ophthalmopathy.

Sample: peripheral blood mononuclear cells (PBMCs), taken at new diagnosis, from a patient treated with antithyroid drugs. The receptors here all came from a man between 18 and 29 years old with Graves disease.

The V gene is TRBV10-3, the J gene TRBJ2-7, with 14 nucleotides matching TRBD2. The J segment lost 2 bases and the V segment lost 6 bases, leaving 18 bases of the junction unmatched. CDR3 length: 20 residues. The germline CDR1 and CDR2 sequences are ENHRY and SYGVKD. CDR3 sequence: CAIREIAGTSGRVNPYEQYF. As DNA, the CDR3 is TGTGCCATCAGGGAAATCGCCGGGACTAGCGGGAGAGTCAACCCCTACGAGCAGTACTTC.

In nucleotides, the CDR3 is TGTGCCAGTAGAATTTTGGCGGGGCAAGAGACCCAGTACTTC. Its protein product is CASRILAGQETQYF. The chain recombines TRBV19 with TRBJ2-5; weak D call: TRBD2 (6 bases). CDR1 is LNHDA, CDR2 SQIVND, per germline (reference sequence). V was trimmed by 6 bases and J by 2 bases, leaving 13 bases between them. This CDR3 spans 14 amino acids.

This clonotype was counted ten times or more. The chain is built from TRBV7-9 and TRBJ2-7; D unresolved. Germline values: CDR1 SEHNR, CDR2 FQNEAQ (reference sequence). The CDR3 has 17 amino acids. V was cut by 7 bases and J by 0 bases, with 22 bases left in between. The CDR3 DNA follows: TGTGCCAGCAACCTAAATCCGGACGGAGTTTCCTCCTACGAGCAGTACTTC. Translated: CASNLNPDGVSSYEQYF. Full variable domain (rest looked up from reference TRBV7-9 and TRBJ2-7): DTGVSQNPRHKITKRGQNVTFRCDPISEHNRLYWYRQTLGQGPEFLTYFQNEAQLEKSRLLSDRFSAERPKGSFSTLEIQRTEQGDSAMYLCASNLNPDGVSSYEQYFGPGTRLTVT.

The table lists this clonotype with many counts. This chain uses TRBV28 with TRBJ2-4, with D hard to call. Trimming shortened V by 7 bases and J by 4 bases, and 11 bases separated the two germline ends. Germline values: CDR1 MDHEN, CDR2 SYDVKM. This CDR3 is built from 13 residues. The CDR3 DNA sequence: TGTGCCAGCACTCCACGGTGGAAAAACATTCAGTACTTC. It encodes CASTPRWKNIQYF. The entire variable domain, with the rest obtained from reference TRBV28 and TRBJ2-4, is as follows: DVKVTQSSRYLVKRTGEKVFLECVQDMDHENMFWYRQDPGLGLRLIYFSYDVKMKEKGDIPEGYSVSREKKERFSLILESASTNQTSMYLCASTPRWKNIQYFGAGTRLSVL.

This clonotype was recorded at least ten times. The chain links TRBV30 to TRBJ2-7; 8 nucleotides match TRBD1. The J segment lost 5 bases and the V segment lost 4 bases, leaving 7 bases of the junction unmatched. Germline V gives CDR1 GTSNPN, CDR2 SVGIG (reference sequence). The CDR3 spans 13 residues. In nucleotides, the CDR3 is TGTGCCTGGACAGGGGGCTTTTTCGACGAGCAGTACTTC. It translates to CAWTGGFFDEQYF.

This clonotype was observed at least ten times. The chain uses TRBV2 and TRBJ2-5; 8 bases align to TRBD2. The germline V gene encodes CDR1 SNHLY and CDR2 FYNNEI. J lost 2 bases, V lost 6 bases, and 5 bases had no gene match. The length of the CDR3 is 14 residues. The DNA of the CDR3 is TGTGCCAGCAGGAGTAGCGGGATGCAAGAGACCCAGTACTTC. Its protein is CASRSSGMQETQYF.

This clonotype has at least ten counts. The rearrangement uses TRBV9 and TRBJ1-1; D is unclear. The V gene's germline CDR1 is SGDLS and CDR2 YYNGEE. The CDR3 is 14 residues long. Trimming left V 0 bases short and J 0 bases short, with 6 bases between. The CDR3, as DNA: TGTGCCAGCAGCGTAGGGCCGGTGAACACTGAAGCTTTCTTT. Translation: CASSVGPVNTEAFF. Based on the CDR3 plus reference TRBV9 and TRBJ1-1, the full variable domain is DSGVTQTPKHLITATGQRVTLRCSPRSGDLSVYWYQQSLDQGLQFLIQYYNGEERAKGNILERFSAQQFPDLHSELNLSSLELGDSALYFCASSVGPVNTEAFFGQGTRLTVV.

A word on this clonotype: This could be a read error, since a much larger clone is one nucleotide away. This sequence joins TRBV11-1 and TRBJ2-5, with 7 bases aligning to TRBD2. This CDR3 region has 17 residues. CDR1 and CDR2 from the germline V gene are SGHAT and FQDESV (reference sequence). V gave up 1 base and J gave up 6 bases; unmatched junction bases: 14. CDR3 residues: CASSLDQRGGVMKTQYF. In DNA form, the CDR3 reads TGTGCCAGCAGCTTAGATCAGAGGGGAGGGGTAATGAAGACCCAGTACTTC.

This clonotype occurred a few times. The genes are TRBV5-1 and TRBJ2-5; 7 nucleotides align to TRBD1. V was clipped by 2 bases and J by 3 bases; unmatched bases: 7. The germline gives CDR1 SGHRS, CDR2 YFSETQ. This CDR3 spans 15 amino acids. The CDR3 DNA reads TGCGCCAGCAGCTTATATACAGGGGCGGAAGAGACCCAGTACTTC. Protein: CASSLYTGAEETQYF.

This clonotype showed up just a few times. This rearrangement joins TRBV6-2 or TRBV6-3 to TRBJ1-6, with TRBD1 as a possible D gene (5 bases). The ends were cut back, 6 bases at V and 9 bases at J, with 15 bases in the middle. The CDR3 runs to 14 residues. Looked up from germline, CDR1 is MNHEY and CDR2 is SVGEGT. The CDR3 nucleotides are TGTGCCAGCAGGGGGCAGGGAGGAAGTTCACCCCTCCACTTT. The encoded protein is CASRGQGGSSPLHF.

CDR3 sequence reads: CASSYSDLTFTNTEAFF. The CDR3, as DNA: TGTGCCAGCAGTTACTCTGACCTTACCTTCACGAACACTGAAGCTTTCTTT. The V and J genes are TRBV6-5 and TRBJ1-1; D is uncertain. The V gene lost 0 bases and the J gene lost 1 base, with 15 bases spanning the gap. Germline V CDR1 and CDR2: MNHEY, SVGAGI. The CDR3 is 17 amino acids.